The sequence of this T cell receptor (beta chain) was determined in a study of molecular identifiers for immune sequencing clone quantification (dated by TCRdb to the late 2010s). Context from the whole study: For a replicate experiment, RNA from around 20,000 or 100,000 naive CD8 T cells was divided into five aliquots, of which four were sequenced. The study was a methods study using CD8 T cells to benchmark molecular-identifier clustering-based TCR repertoire sequencing (MIDCIRS) and TCR RNA copy counting.

Libraries of naive CD8 T cells were generated from roughly 20,000 to 1,000,000 sorted cells, with 10%, 30% or 50% of the purified RNA used. On a BD FACSAria II, naive CD8 T cells were FACS-sorted as CD8+CD4-CCR7+CD45RA+ and collected into RLT Plus buffer. Detection sensitivity was tested by spiking Jurkat RNA equal to about 10 TCR copies' worth into samples containing about 20,000-1,100,000 naive CD8 T cells. CD8 T cells were enriched with RosetteSep CD8+ T Cell Enrichment Cocktail and Ficoll-Paque, followed by ACK red cell lysis. This clonotype has at least ten counts. Its antigen is currently not known. No base qualities exist here, and no much larger clone lies one base off it. Library preparation was by PCR. The sequencer was a NextSeq 500. Bulk TCR libraries were made following a previously described method, with the TCR primers given in Table S5. Purification of total RNA was performed with the Qiagen AllPrep DNA/RNA kit. Reads from multiple sequencing runs of the same library were pooled before analysis. On the study's bioinformatics: Only reads with exact TCR constant sequence were kept, trimmed to 150 nt, and grouped by their 12-nt molecular barcodes. Reads inside each barcode group were sub-clustered using a 15% Levenshtein threshold, and a quality-weighted consensus sequence was constructed for each RNA molecule. Non-functional sequences were filtered out, along with any lower-count sequence sitting one edit away from another sequence. Based on fitting two negative binomial distributions, any barcode sub-cluster with under 20% of the maximum read count was discarded. Starting from the raw public reads, TCRdb applied fastp trimming at Q25, assembled clones with MiXCR and retained in-frame beta chains. Each entry is one CDR3 protein sequence, shown with its most common DNA and genes. For this entry, the V and J calls and clone size follow TCRdb and not the study's own pipeline. The sample has approximately 97,000 distinct CDR3 sequences on record, 20% to 25% of them singletons. The top ten constitute roughly 1% of the sample.

Study-level results and caveats: The naive libraries included spiked-in Jurkat TCR RNA (around 10 copies' worth), and this RNA is not part of the donor repertoire. Without barcode sub-clustering, chimeric consensus sequences inflated TCR diversity; chimeras reached as high as 47%. Highly expanded clone sizes could be underestimated if identical TCR molecules share a barcode. Clones above 20 RNA copies held over 97% of molecules in CMV-specific effector cells but under 1% in naive cells. Spiked-in Jurkat TCR RNA equivalent to a single cell was reported to be detectable even among more than 900,000 naive CD8 T cells. Modeling estimated roughly 3 recovered TCR RNA copies per cell, compared with about 10 by digital PCR, which implies 30% to 35% capture efficiency.

Sequencing was performed on naive CD8+ T cells from blood, with Jurkat cell RNA spiked in. The intended sense of this specimen's cell subset or site label: FACS-sorted CD8+CD4-CCR7+CD45RA+ naive T cells. This TCR was recovered from a human donor in good health. Some libraries in this study had Jurkat cell RNA spiked in.

The nucleotide sequence reads as follows: TGTGCCAGCAGCTTAGAGCCGGGAGGATCCAAAAACATTCAGTACTTC. This encodes CASSLEPGGSKNIQYF. The V and J segments used are TRBV7-2 and TRBJ2-4; 7 junctional bases match TRBD2. From its cysteine to its phenylalanine, the CDR3 spans 16 amino acids. Left in the record is the CDR3 DNA by itself, 48 bases read in frame from the first base. For this chain, trimming is 1 base at the V end and 2 bases at the J end, and the number of junction bases without a gene match is 5. Looking up the germline V gene yields CDR1 SGHTA and CDR2 FQGNSA.